This T cell receptor (beta chain) originates from a study of blood T cell repertoires in COVID-19. Whole-study context: Whether acute or convalescent, the COVID-19 samples came from the United States, Italy and Spain. T cells, B-cell-depleted T cells, or PBMCs provided the cDNA or gDNA that served as material.

CDR3 length equals 16 residues. In germline, CDR1 is SNHLY, CDR2 FYNNEI. With V trimmed by 5 bases and J by 6 bases, 7 bases remained unmatched. Only in-frame clones appear in the TCRdb table, and some are missing; sequencing was by immunoSEQ multiplex PCR. The sample records 430,000 or so clones, roughly 88% being singletons. V gene TRBV2 combines with J gene TRBJ2-1; TRBD2 matches 13 bases. The sequenced sample was PBMCs or T cells enriched from blood (not recorded which). The source is a woman in her thirties or forties who had recovered from COVID-19. CDR3 residues: CASSSRTSGSLNEQFF. The CDR3 DNA reads as TGTGCCAGCAGTTCCAGGACTAGCGGGAGCCTCAATGAGCAGTTCTTC.